A selection of T cell receptor beta chains follows, all from one sample in a study of regulatory T cells in long-lasting Graves disease. TCRdb re-called the multiplex PCR reads through MiXCR, storing one row per CDR3 protein. The table has about 540,000 distinct CDR3 sequences, about 13% seen once. These data are also associated with another study on T cells in Graves' hyperthyroidism and ophthalmopathy.

The sample consisted of peripheral blood mononuclear cells (PBMCs), taken at new diagnosis, from a patient treated with antithyroid drugs. These receptors were obtained from a man aged 25-45 years with Graves disease. The CDR3 runs from the conserved cysteine through the conserved F or W. D genes are given only for firm matches. Rows may omit the clone size; those that give it use once, few, many or a size class.

TRBJ1-1 TRBV3-1 . . CASSPRTGINTEAFF TGTGCCAGCAGCCCCCGCACAGGGATAAACACTGAAGCTTTCTTT
TRBJ2-5 TRBV30 . few CAWTGGIQETQYF TGTGCCTGGACTGGCGGGATTCAGGAGACCCAGTACTTC
TRBJ1-5 TRBV11-1 . few CASSQPGGGNQPQHF TGCGCCAGCAGCCAACCCGGCGGGGGAAATCAGCCCCAGCATTTT
TRBJ1-2 TRBV2 TRBD1 many CASSPQGAQDGYTF TGTGCCAGCAGTCCGCAGGGGGCGCAGGATGGCTACACCTTC
TRBJ2-1 TRBV24-1 TRBD2 few CATSDPTSGRTPFENEQFF TGTGCCACCAGTGACCCGACTAGCGGGAGGACCCCCTTTGAGAATGAGCAGTTCTTC
TRBJ2-2 TRBV7-3 . few CASSFRETGELFF TGTGCCAGCAGTTTCAGGGAAACCGGGGAGCTGTTTTTT
TRBJ1-5 TRBV2 . few CASSSRTGARNQPQHF TGTGCCAGCAGTTCTCGGACGGGAGCTCGGAATCAGCCCCAGCATTTT
TRBJ2-3 TRBV24-1 TRBD2 few CATSESLAGAADTQYF TGTGCCACCAGTGAATCCCTAGCGGGAGCGGCAGATACGCAGTATTTT
TRBJ2-1 TRBV6-1 . many CASSSEGRRQDPSRNEQFF TGTGCCAGCAGTAGTGAGGGGCGGAGACAGGACCCCTCCCGCAATGAGCAGTTCTTC
TRBJ1-1 TRBV18 . many CASSPRGAGNTEAFF TGTGCCAGCTCACCTCGCGGGGCAGGTAACACTGAAGCTTTCTTT
TRBJ2-1 TRBV27 TRBD2 few CASSSAGGESNEQFF TGTGCCAGCAGTTCCGCGGGGGGCGAAAGCAATGAGCAGTTCTTC
TRBJ2-7 TRBV7-2 . few CASSLGGGGDYEQYF TGTGCCAGCAGCTTAGGGGGAGGGGGGGACTACGAGCAGTACTTC
TRBJ2-1 TRBV20-1 TRBD2 many CSATTSGRAGGEQFF TGCAGTGCTACAACTAGCGGGAGGGCGGGCGGTGAGCAGTTCTTC
TRBJ1-5 TRBV12-3/TRBV12-4 TRBD1 many CASRPRGFNQPQHF TGTGCCAGCAGACCCAGGGGGTTCAATCAGCCCCAGCATTTT
TRBJ2-4 TRBV27 TRBD1 . CARTGDRENIQHF TGTGCCAGAACCGGGGACAGGGAGAACATTCAGCACTTC
TRBJ2-3 TRBV5-1 . once CASSLSGFSSTDTQYF TGTGCCAGCAGCTTGTCGGGCTTTTCTAGCACAGATACGCAGTATTTT
TRBJ1-1 TRBV28 . many CASSIIQQGTEAFF TGTGCCAGCAGTATAATACAACAGGGCACTGAAGCTTTCTTT
TRBJ2-4 TRBV15 . few CATRELAKNIQYF TGTGCCACTCGTGAGCTAGCCAAAAACATTCAGTACTTC
TRBJ2-2 TRBV5-1 . many CASSHITGRDTGELFF TGCGCCAGCAGCCACATTACAGGGAGGGACACCGGGGAGCTGTTTTTT
TRBJ1-4 TRBV9 TRBD1 . CASSPTTGAEKLFF TGTGCCAGCAGCCCAACGACAGGGGCTGAAAAACTGTTTTTT
TRBJ2-7 TRBV9 . many CASSGRDTNPHEQYF TGTGCCAGCAGCGGCCGGGACACTAACCCCCACGAGCAGTACTTC
TRBJ1-1 TRBV18 . many CASSRANTEAFF TGTGCCAGCTCAAGGGCGAACACTGAAGCTTTCTTT
TRBJ2-1 TRBV12-3/TRBV12-4 TRBD2 . CASRQIAGARNEQFF TGTGCCAGCAGGCAGATAGCGGGAGCACGCAATGAGCAGTTCTTC
TRBJ2-5 TRBV27 TRBD2 many CASSPISGLVSETQYF TGTGCCAGCAGTCCAATTAGCGGGTTGGTCTCAGAGACCCAGTACTTC
TRBJ2-1 TRBV27 TRBD2 few CATIYIAGGSNEQFF TGTGCCACGATCTATATAGCGGGGGGGTCCAATGAGCAGTTCTTC
TRBJ1-1 TRBV5-1 TRBD1 few CASSRTGPNTEAFF TGCGCCAGCAGCAGGACAGGTCCCAACACTGAAGCTTTCTTT
TRBJ1-2 TRBV20-1 . few CSARGIAGYTF TGCAGTGCTAGAGGGATTGCTGGCTACACCTTC